The 23 T cell receptor beta chains listed next were all sequenced from one sample in a study of blood T cell repertoires in COVID-19. Sequenced by immunoSEQ multiplex PCR; TCRdb stores in-frame clones only, minus some. The sample has around 200,000 clones; roughly 80% are singletons. Sequenced: peripheral blood. The receptors shown here come from a human donor in a cohort sampled during active COVID-19.

The rearrangement links TRBV4-2 to TRBJ2-7; TRBD2 matches 16 bases. Germline lookup yields CDR1 LGHNA and CDR2 YNFKEQ. V was clipped by 4 bases and J by 5 bases; unmatched bases: 2. The CDR3 extends over 15 amino acids. The CDR3 sequence: CASSPGLAGGDEQYF. In nucleotides, the CDR3 is TGTGCCAGCAGCCCGGGACTAGCGGGAGGGGACGAGCAGTACTTC.

The CDR3 DNA reads as TGTGCCATCGGACAGGGGAGGGGCACAGATACGCAGTATTTT. It encodes CAIGQGRGTDTQYF. The chain is built from TRBV27 and TRBJ2-3; 9 positions match TRBD1. Germline CDR1 reads MNHEY; CDR2 reads SMNVEV (reference sequence). The V and J ends lost 10 bases and 1 base, in that order; junction bases with no gene match: 6. The CDR3 has 14 residues.

The chain employs TRBV10-3 and TRBJ2-7; the D is unclear. Per the germline V gene, CDR1 is ENHRY and CDR2 is SYGVKD. The CDR3 spans 15 residues. Trimming left V 3 bases short and J 1 base short, with 13 bases between. In DNA form, the CDR3 reads TGTGCCATCAGTGACCCCTCCAGTGTTTCCTACGAGCAGTACTTC. It codes for CAISDPSSVSYEQYF.

This chain uses TRBV7-2 with TRBJ2-4; maybe TRBD2 (6 bases). CDR3 length: 16 residues. V shed 3 bases and J shed 4 bases, with 16 bases lying between them. Germline V gene sequence: CDR1 SGHTA, CDR2 FQGNSA. CDR3 region: CASSLLGVSGKNIQYF. In DNA form, the CDR3 reads TGTGCCAGCAGCTTGTTAGGGGTTAGCGGAAAAAACATTCAGTACTTC.

In DNA form, the CDR3 reads TGTGCCAGCAGCCCCCTGGACAGGGTTCTTTCACCCCTCCACTTT. It translates to CASSPLDRVLSPLHF. The rearrangement uses TRBV9 and TRBJ1-6; 8 bases match TRBD1. From germline, CDR1 is SGDLS and CDR2 YYNGEE. The J segment lost 9 bases and the V segment lost 4 bases, leaving 9 bases of the junction unmatched. CDR3 length: 15 residues.

The chain couples TRBV28 to TRBJ2-7; unclear D gene. The germline V gene has CDR1 MDHEN and CDR2 SYDVKM. V dropped 7 bases and J dropped 0 bases, with 7 bases sitting between them. This CDR3 comprises 12 residues. The CDR3 sequence: CASTTDSYEQYF. In DNA, the CDR3 is TGTGCCAGCACTACAGACTCCTACGAGCAGTACTTC. The entire variable domain, with the rest obtained from reference TRBV28 and TRBJ2-7, is as follows: DVKVTQSSRYLVKRTGEKVFLECVQDMDHENMFWYRQDPGLGLRLIYFSYDVKMKEKGDIPEGYSVSREKKERFSLILESASTNQTSMYLCASTTDSYEQYFGPGTRLTVT.

This clone was detected only a few times. In nucleotides, the CDR3 is TGTGCCAGCAGTAGCGAGGGTAGATCCTACGAGCAGTACTTC. Its protein is CASSSEGRSYEQYF. V gene TRBV6-5 combines with J gene TRBJ2-7; possibly TRBD2 for D (5 bases). V lost 5 bases to trimming and J lost 1 base, with 12 bases between them. This CDR3 has 14 amino acids. Germline V gene data show CDR1 as MNHEY and CDR2 as SVGAGI.

The rearrangement joins TRBV24-1 to TRBJ2-7, with D possibly matching TRBD2 (6 bases). Germline CDR1 and CDR2: KGHDR and SFDVKD. Between the trimmed V and J ends, which lost 3 bases and 4 bases, there was a span of 12 bases. CDR3 length equals 14 residues. CDR3 sequence: CATSDGPGVYEQYF. CDR3 nucleotides: TGTGCCACCAGTGATGGCCCGGGGGTATACGAGCAGTACTTC.

The rearrangement links TRBV6-5 to TRBJ2-5; possibly TRBD1 for D (5 bases). This CDR3 comprises 13 residues. Germline values: CDR1 MNHEY, CDR2 SVGAGI. V dropped 4 bases and J dropped 2 bases, with 8 bases sitting between them. The CDR3 spells CASSSTGQETQYF. The CDR3 DNA sequence: TGTGCCAGCAGTTCTACAGGTCAAGAGACCCAGTACTTC.

This chain uses TRBV10-3 with TRBJ1-1; perhaps TRBD1 as D (6 bases). Germline CDR1 ENHRY, CDR2 SYGVKD. The germline V and J ends were trimmed by 0 bases and 4 bases, with 9 bases remaining between them. CDR3 size: 14 residues. This CDR3 is CAISESGGPTEAFF. CDR3 nucleotide sequence: TGTGCCATCAGTGAGTCCGGGGGGCCCACTGAAGCTTTCTTT.

This clone was observed a handful of times. The V gene is TRBV19, the J gene TRBJ2-1; a weak D match, TRBD2 (6 bases). The germline V gene encodes CDR1 LNHDA and CDR2 SQIVND (reference sequence). The CDR3 runs 11 residues. The CDR3 spells CATGVIDEQFF. CDR3 DNA sequence: TGTGCTACGGGGGTTATTGATGAGCAGTTCTTC.

The chain joins TRBV19 to TRBJ2-7; tentative D call: TRBD1 (6 bases). The length of the CDR3 is 13 residues. V lost 9 bases to trimming and J lost 2 bases, with 14 bases between them. Germline CDR1 LNHDA, CDR2 SQIVND (reference sequence). DNA for the CDR3: TGTGCCAGCAAGAAGCAGGGGACCTACGAGCAGTACTTC. It is translated as CASKKQGTYEQYF. The full variable domain, in which reference TRBV19 and TRBJ2-7 provide the parts outside the CDR3, is DGGITQSPKYLFRKEGQNVTLSCEQNLNHDAMYWYRQDPGQGLRLIYYSQIVNDFQKGDIAEGYSVSREKKESFPLTVTSAQKNPTAFYLCASKKQGTYEQYFGPGTRLTVT.

The chain is built from TRBV4-1 and TRBJ1-4; the D is unclear. V lost 4 bases and J 0 bases, leaving 18 bases between the germline ends. The germline V gene has CDR1 MGHRA and CDR2 YSYEKL. The CDR3 length is 18 residues. The chain's CDR3 is CASSPLGSNSATNEKLFF. The CDR3 DNA reads TGCGCCAGCAGCCCCCTAGGCAGCAATTCTGCAACTAATGAAAAACTGTTTTTT.

This clone was seen once. The chain carries TRBV7-8 and TRBJ2-7; 11 bases align to TRBD2. The CDR3 extends over 15 amino acids. The V gene end was trimmed by 5 bases and the J gene end by 2 bases; junction bases not matched to a gene: 5. Germline CDR1 SGHVS, CDR2 FQNEAQ. CDR3 loop: CASSLLAGATYEQYF. DNA for the CDR3: TGTGCCAGCAGCCTACTAGCGGGAGCAACCTACGAGCAGTACTTC.

As concerns this clone: The junction and the germline gene differ at one end; a read error may be behind it. The chain has TRBV7-2 and TRBJ2-7; TRBD1 agrees at 9 bases. The CDR3 totals 15 residues. Germline CDR1 is SGHTA and CDR2 is FQGNSA. The CDR3 nucleotides read TGTGCCAGCAGCTGGGGACAGGGTCTCTCCCACGAGCAGTACTTC. Encoded protein: CASSWGQGLSHEQYF.

The chain employs TRBV9 and TRBJ2-1, with 8 bases aligning to TRBD2. The CDR3 length is 15 residues. Germline V gives CDR1 SGDLS, CDR2 YYNGEE. With V trimmed by 0 bases and J by 9 bases, 8 bases remained unmatched. As DNA, the CDR3 is TGTGCCAGCAGCGTAGGCGGGAGGCCCCTGAGTGAGCAGTTCTTC. The encoded protein is CASSVGGRPLSEQFF.

The V call is TRBV28, the J call TRBJ1-5, with unresolved D. V was pared by 3 bases and J by 3 bases, with 15 bases between. The CDR3 has 16 amino acids. Germline V CDR1 and CDR2: MDHEN, SYDVKM. CDR3 protein: CASSFLKTRFNQPQHF. CDR3 bases: TGTGCCAGCAGTTTTCTTAAGACACGCTTCAATCAGCCCCAGCATTTT.

The chain recombines TRBV5-1 with TRBJ1-2; TRBD1 agrees at 7 bases. V lost 0 bases and J lost 4; bases outside the gene matches: 6. Germline V gene sequence: CDR1 SGHRS, CDR2 YFSETQ. The CDR3 sequence is 15 residues long. CDR3 nucleotides: TGCGCCAGCAGCTTGGAACGGACAGGCTCCTATGGCTACACCTTC. It encodes CASSLERTGSYGYTF.

This clone was found a few times. The chain combines TRBV11-2 with TRBJ2-7, with D possibly matching TRBD2 (5 bases). Germline values: CDR1 SGHAT, CDR2 FQNNGV. V gave up 3 bases and J gave up 6 bases, with 12 bases separating them. CDR3 length equals 13 residues. The DNA for the CDR3 is TGTGCCAGCAGCTTTGTAGCGTTAGGCGAGCAGTACTTC. This gives the protein CASSFVALGEQYF.

This chain connects TRBV27 to TRBJ2-5; a weak D match, TRBD2 (6 bases). V lost 2 bases, J lost 0 bases, and 7 bases lay in between. The CDR3 totals 14 residues. Germline V CDR1 and CDR2: MNHEY, SMNVEV (reference sequence). Written as DNA, the CDR3 is TGTGCCAGCAGTTTAGCGGGACACCAAGAGACCCAGTACTTC. As protein: CASSLAGHQETQYF.

This clone was seen a few times. J is TRBJ2-7 and V is TRBV7-8, with D possibly TRBD2 on 6 matching bases. CDR1 is SGHVS and CDR2 is FQNEAQ in the germline V gene. The V gene lost 1 base and the J gene lost 2 bases, with 9 bases spanning the gap. The CDR3 is 14 residues long. CDR3 residues: CASSLGGAAYEQYF. For the CDR3, the DNA is TGTGCCAGCAGCTTAGGCGGGGCGGCCTACGAGCAGTACTTC.

The genes are TRBV7-2 and TRBJ2-3; TRBD2 matches 14 bases. The CDR3 has 19 amino acids. CDR1 SGHTA and CDR2 FQGNSA come from the germline V gene. V lost 5 bases to trimming and J lost 1 base; unmatched junction nucleotides: 11. CDR3 sequence reads: CASSRSGTSGSVGTDTQYF. The CDR3 region has the DNA TGTGCCAGCAGCCGTTCCGGGACTAGCGGGAGTGTTGGCACAGATACGCAGTATTTT.

The rearrangement joins TRBV5-1 to TRBJ2-7; D is possibly TRBD2 (5 bases). V lost 0 bases to trimming and J lost 4 bases, with 14 bases between them. This CDR3 region has 15 residues. In germline, CDR1 is SGHRS, CDR2 YFSETQ. This CDR3 reads CASSLDGNTIYEQYF. In DNA, the CDR3 is TGCGCCAGCAGCTTGGACGGGAATACAATTTACGAGCAGTACTTC.